These 18 T cell receptor beta chains were sequenced from one sample in a study of shared clonotypes between healthy human individuals. The protocol was immunoSEQ multiplex PCR, while the TCRdb copy is restricted to in-frame clones and leaves out a portion. The sample has 740,000 or so clones, around 73% seen once. The sample comprised memory CD4+ T cells sorted from blood. This sample's subset: CD45RA-negative fraction. The receptors come from a woman between 25 and 40 years old in good health.

CDR3 DNA: TGCGCCAGCAGCTTGGGTAGCGAAGCAGATACGCAGTATTTT. Protein sequence: CASSLGSEADTQYF. The chain combines TRBV5-1 with TRBJ2-3; D is perhaps TRBD2 (5 bases). V was cut by 0 bases and J by 4 bases, with 9 bases left in between. CDR3 length: 14 residues. The germline V gene encodes CDR1 SGHRS and CDR2 YFSETQ.

J is TRBJ1-1 and V is TRBV7-8; possibly TRBD1 for D (6 bases). Trimming shortened V by 5 bases and J by 4 bases, and 20 bases separated the two germline ends. This CDR3 spans 16 amino acids. Germline-derived CDR1 and CDR2 are SGHVS and FQNEAQ. The CDR3: CASSPAGGPWSTEAFF. CDR3 nucleotide sequence: TGTGCCAGCAGCCCGGCGGGGGGGCCCTGGAGCACTGAAGCTTTCTTT. The whole variable domain, remainder taken from reference TRBV7-8 and TRBJ1-1, is GAGVSQSPRYKVAKRGQDVALRCDPISGHVSLFWYQQALGQGPEFLTYFQNEAQLDKSGLPSDRFFAERPEGSVSTLKIQRTQQEDSAVYLCASSPAGGPWSTEAFFGQGTRLTVV.

The chain links TRBV29-1 to TRBJ1-1; D gene ambiguous. CDR3 length equals 12 residues. V lost 1 base and J lost 11, with 14 bases in between. Germline V gives CDR1 SQVTM, CDR2 ANQGSEA. CDR3 sequence: CSVEGPDGMAFF. The CDR3 DNA reads as TGCAGCGTTGAAGGGCCGGACGGGATGGCTTTCTTT.

This chain connects TRBV11-2 to TRBJ2-5, with D perhaps TRBD1 or TRBD2 (5 bases each). The germline CDR1 and CDR2 sequences are SGHAT and FQNNGV. The V and J ends lost 5 bases and 3 bases respectively, with 16 bases between them. The CDR3 loop spans 15 amino acids. This CDR3 is CASSPPGAAKETQYF. The DNA of the CDR3 is TGTGCCAGCAGCCCCCCCGGGGCAGCGAAAGAGACCCAGTACTTC.

The chain is built from TRBV7-6 and TRBJ2-5; D unresolved. The CDR3 is 12 amino acids. Germline loops: CDR1 SGHVS, CDR2 FNYEAQ. V dropped 5 bases and J dropped 0 bases, with 4 bases sitting between them. The CDR3 sequence is CASSQNQETQYF. Written as DNA, the CDR3 is TGTGCCAGCAGCCAAAACCAAGAGACCCAGTACTTC.

The rearrangement uses TRBV30 and TRBJ1-1; D perhaps matches TRBD1 (6 bases). This CDR3 has 12 residues. Trimming cost V 5 bases and J 4 bases, with 11 bases left between them. Germline CDR1 is GTSNPN and CDR2 is SVGIG (reference sequence). The CDR3 coding sequence is TGTGCCTGGGACAGGTTATCCACTGAAGCTTTCTTT. Translated, it gives CAWDRLSTEAFF.

This clone appeared many times. The chain uses TRBV29-1 and TRBJ2-5; 7 nucleotides line up with TRBD1. The germline V gene encodes CDR1 SQVTM and CDR2 ANQGSEA. The CDR3 runs to 13 residues. J gave up 7 bases and V 6 bases, and 11 bases lay outside the gene matches. The CDR3 DNA is TGCAGCGTGAGGGCAGGGGGATACGGGACCCAGTACTTC. Amino acid sequence: CSVRAGGYGTQYF. Filled out from reference TRBV29-1 and TRBJ2-5, the complete variable domain reads SAVISQKPSRDICQRGTSLTIQCQVDSQVTMMFWYRQQPGQSLTLIATANQGSEATYESGFVIDKFPISRPNLTFSTLTVSNMSPEDSSIYLCSVRAGGYGTQYFGPGTRLLVL.

As to this clone: Germline and junction disagree at one end, which may indicate a read error. V gene TRBV30 combines with J gene TRBJ2-5; 13 bases align to TRBD2. The DNA end is more similar to TRBJ2-7, so the J call may be wrong. Germline CDR1 and CDR2: GTSNPN and SVGIG (reference sequence). This CDR3 is 16 amino acids long. The CDR3 DNA reads as TGTGCCGGGAGGTCAACTAGCGGGAGGGCCAGGTACGAGCAGTACTTC. Its protein product is CAGRSTSGRARYEQYF.

Remarks on this clone: At the DNA level, this CDR3 is encoded by other sequences in the same sample as well. The rearrangement uses TRBV5-1 and TRBJ2-5; no clear D gene. Trimming left V 0 bases short and J 4 bases short, with 7 bases between. The CDR3 consists of 13 residues. Germline-derived CDR1 and CDR2 are SGHRS and YFSETQ. The CDR3 region has the DNA TGCGCCAGCAGCTTGGACTCGGGAGAGACCCAGTACTTC. Translated, it gives CASSLDSGETQYF.

The genes are TRBV28 and TRBJ2-7; D is perhaps TRBD2 (5 bases). In germline, CDR1 is MDHEN, CDR2 SYDVKM. With 6 bases removed from V and 6 bases from J, the gap between germline ends came to 12 bases. This CDR3 is built from 12 residues. The CDR3 sequence is CASSLQRSEQYF. The CDR3 DNA sequence: TGTGCCAGCAGCCTACAGCGGAGCGAGCAGTACTTC.

The chain is built from TRBV7-2 and TRBJ1-2, with a weak D call TRBD1 (5 bases). Germline CDR1 reads SGHTA; CDR2 reads FQGNSA. The CDR3 has 13 residues. The ends were cut back, 7 bases at V and 8 bases at J, with 17 bases in the middle. The CDR3 bases are TGTGCCAGCACCATCCGGGACCGGGAAGGCTACACCTTC. Protein: CASTIRDREGYTF. The whole variable domain, remainder taken from reference TRBV7-2 and TRBJ1-2, is GAGVSQSPSNKVTEKGKDVELRCDPISGHTALYWYRQSLGQGLEFLIYFQGNSAPDKSGLPSDRFSAERTGGSVSTLTIQRTQQEDSAVYLCASTIRDREGYTFGSGTRLTVV.

This clone was picked up one time. The chain has TRBV7-3 and TRBJ2-7; 9 bases are shared with TRBD1. From germline, CDR1 is SGHTA and CDR2 FQGTGA. V was pared by 3 bases and J by 2 bases, with 5 bases of the junction left unmatched. The CDR3 spans 15 residues. CDR3 in amino acids: CASSFGQGRTYEQYF. The CDR3 DNA sequence: TGTGCCAGCAGCTTCGGACAGGGGAGGACCTACGAGCAGTACTTC.

In its sample, this clone was seen once. The sample contains more than one DNA sequence encoding this CDR3. The chain is built from TRBV19 and TRBJ2-3; TRBD2 might be the D (6 bases). Deletions cut 1 base from V and 1 base from J, with 6 bases between. The CDR3 is made up of 14 amino acids. Germline V gene data show CDR1 as LNHDA and CDR2 as SQIVND (reference sequence). CDR3 bases: TGTGCCAGTAGTATAGCGGGAGGCACAGATACGCAGTATTTT. It translates to CASSIAGGTDTQYF.

The V call is TRBV14, the J call TRBJ2-2; D not certain. Per the germline V gene, CDR1 is SGHDN and CDR2 is FVKESK. V dropped 0 bases and J dropped 4 bases, with 6 bases sitting between them. CDR3 length equals 14 residues. The CDR3 sequence: CASSQDIITGELFF. The CDR3 DNA is TGTGCCAGCAGCCAAGATATTATCACCGGGGAGCTGTTTTTT. Supplemented by reference TRBV14 and TRBJ2-2, the full variable domain reads EAGVTQFPSHSVIEKGQTVTLRCDPISGHDNLYWYRRVMGKEIKFLLHFVKESKQDESGMPNNRFLAERTGGTYSTLKVQPAELEDSGVYFCASSQDIITGELFFGEGSRLTVL.

This clone has at least ten counts. This CDR3 is also generated by other DNA sequences in the sample. Here the CDR3 reads CASSLDPYEQYF. DNA for the CDR3: TGTGCCAGCAGCTTAGACCCCTACGAGCAGTACTTC. The chain carries TRBV7-9 and TRBJ2-7; no clear D gene. CDR3 length: 12 amino acids. Germline CDR1 reads SEHNR; CDR2 reads FQNEAQ (reference sequence). V gave up 1 base and J gave up 2 bases, with 3 bases separating them.

This chain links TRBV29-1 with TRBJ1-1; possibly TRBD1 for D (6 bases). CDR1 and CDR2 from the germline V gene are SQVTM and ANQGSEA. This CDR3 contains 13 residues. Trimming took 6 bases from V and 0 from J, leaving 11 bases between them. CDR3: CSVRGQMNTEAFF. The CDR3 region has the DNA TGCAGCGTGAGAGGACAGATGAACACTGAAGCTTTCTTT.

This clone appeared a few times. The chain has TRBV19 and TRBJ1-5, with 12 positions matching TRBD1. V shed 10 bases and J 1 base; nucleotides not matched to a gene: 5. CDR1 and CDR2 (germline): LNHDA, SQIVND (reference sequence). This CDR3 is built from 15 residues. The CDR3 nucleotides read TGTGCCACCGGGGACAGGGGGCAGAGCAATCAGCCCCAGCATTTT. This encodes CATGDRGQSNQPQHF.

The V gene is TRBV5-1, the J gene TRBJ2-5, with a possible D match to TRBD1 (5 bases). Trimming stripped 0 bases from V and 4 bases from J, with 10 bases between. The CDR3 length is 14 residues. From germline, CDR1 is SGHRS and CDR2 YFSETQ. The CDR3: CASSLGAGLETQYF. The CDR3 region has the DNA TGCGCCAGCAGCTTGGGGGCAGGGCTAGAGACCCAGTACTTC.